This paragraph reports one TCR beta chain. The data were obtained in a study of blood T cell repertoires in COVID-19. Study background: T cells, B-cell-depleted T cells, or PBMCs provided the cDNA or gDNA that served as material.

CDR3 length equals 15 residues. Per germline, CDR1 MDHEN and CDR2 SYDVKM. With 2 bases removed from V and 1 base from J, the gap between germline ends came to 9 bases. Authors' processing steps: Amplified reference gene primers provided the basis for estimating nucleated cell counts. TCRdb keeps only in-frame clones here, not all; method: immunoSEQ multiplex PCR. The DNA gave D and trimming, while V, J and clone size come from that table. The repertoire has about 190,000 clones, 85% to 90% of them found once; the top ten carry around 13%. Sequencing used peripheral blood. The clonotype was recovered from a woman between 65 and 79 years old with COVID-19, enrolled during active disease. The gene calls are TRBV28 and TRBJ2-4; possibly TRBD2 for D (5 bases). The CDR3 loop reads CASSLGGSAKNIQYF. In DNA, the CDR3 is TGTGCCAGCAGTTTAGGAGGTTCGGCCAAAAACATTCAGTACTTC.